Below, 11 T cell receptor beta chains from the same sample are listed, as sequenced in a study of blood T cell repertoires in COVID-19. Method: immunoSEQ multiplex PCR; TCRdb's copy keeps in-frame clones and lacks some. The data hold hundreds of thousands of clones, with 90% observed a single time. Sequencing was carried out using PBMCs or T cells enriched from blood (not recorded which). These receptors were collected from a woman under 30 with acute COVID-19.

The chain is built from TRBV21-1 and TRBJ1-3; TRBD1, the table's D call, lacks a check against the DNA. TRBV21-1 is a known pseudogene. The CDR3 has 21 residues. For the CDR3, the DNA is TGTGCCAGCAGCAAAGAGGGGGGTCGGGACAGGGGCCGATTTTCTGGAAACACCATATATTTT. It specifies CASSKEGGRDRGRFSGNTIYF.

The chain combines TRBV5-1 with TRBJ1-2; D is possibly TRBD1 (5 bases). Trimming removed 4 bases from V and 4 bases from J, with 17 bases in between. Per the germline V gene, CDR1 is SGHRS and CDR2 is YFSETQ. The CDR3 length is 15 residues. CDR3 region: CASSPRGGDAYGYTF. DNA for the CDR3: TGCGCCAGCAGCCCCCGCGGAGGGGACGCCTATGGCTACACCTTC.

The chain has TRBV21-1 and TRBJ2-1; no check of the table's D call, TRBD2, against the DNA was made. TRBV21-1 is flagged as a pseudogene. The CDR3 spans 18 residues. The CDR3 reads CASNRTIQGLAGDNEQFF. DNA of the CDR3: TGTGCCAGCAACCGCACAATACAGGGACTAGCGGGAGACAATGAGCAGTTCTTC.

The chain carries TRBV27 and TRBJ2-5; 8 bases line up with TRBD2. The CDR3 has 18 residues. V lost 5 bases, J lost 3 bases, and 17 bases stayed unmatched. Germline assignment: CDR1 MNHEY and CDR2 SMNVEV (reference sequence). The CDR3 bases are TGTGCCAGCAGTCTCTACTGGCGGGAGGCCGGATTTAAAGAGACCCAGTACTTC. It yields the protein CASSLYWREAGFKETQYF.

The CDR3 DNA reads as TGTGCCAGCAAATATTTCGGTGACAGTTTAAGTGAAGCTTTCTTT. This sequence encodes CASKYFGDSLSEAFF. The chain is built from TRBV2 and TRBJ1-1; a possible D gene is TRBD1 (5 bases). The germline gives CDR1 SNHLY, CDR2 FYNNEI. This CDR3 has 15 residues. V was trimmed by 7 bases and J by 7 bases, leaving 22 bases between them.

This clone was counted once. CDR3 sequence (DNA): TGCGCCAGCAGCCAAGGGGCTAGCGGGAGTTACAATGAGCAGTTCTTC. This encodes CASSQGASGSYNEQFF. The rearrangement joins TRBV4-1 to TRBJ2-1; TRBD2 matches 10 bases. The V gene end was trimmed by 1 base and the J gene end by 4 bases; junction bases not matched to a gene: 4. Per germline, CDR1 MGHRA and CDR2 YSYEKL. The CDR3 covers 16 residues.

The rearrangement joins TRBV7-9 to TRBJ2-1; a weak D match, TRBD1 (5 bases). CDR1 is SEHNR and CDR2 is FQNEAQ in the germline V gene (reference sequence). V lost 1 base, J lost 3 bases, and 13 bases lay in between. CDR3 length equals 16 residues. CDR3 bases: TGTGCCAGCAGCTTAGGAGTGGACATACTCTACAATGAGCAGTTCTTC. Protein sequence: CASSLGVDILYNEQFF.

The V and J genes are TRBV3-1 (or the pseudogene TRBV3-2) and TRBJ2-7, with 8 bases fitting TRBD2. The V gene end was trimmed by 2 bases and the J gene end by 3 bases; junction bases not matched to a gene: 3. The germline V gene has CDR1 LGHDT and CDR2 YNNKEL (reference sequence). The CDR3 totals 14 residues. CDR3 sequence reads: CASSQSLAGYEQYF. The CDR3 DNA reads TGTGCCAGCAGCCAAAGTCTAGCGGGCTACGAGCAGTACTTC.

The rearrangement joins TRBV28 to TRBJ1-6, with D unresolved. Trimming took off 4 bases at V and 4 bases at J, with 14 bases between the two ends. CDR1 MDHEN and CDR2 SYDVKM come from the germline V gene. The CDR3 runs to 16 residues. The CDR3 region is CASSSPQSGYNSPLHF. In nucleotides, the CDR3 is TGTGCCAGCAGTTCCCCCCAGTCCGGGTATAATTCACCCCTCCACTTT.

This sequence joins TRBV7-8 and TRBJ2-7; TRBD1 agrees at 10 bases. Germline loops: CDR1 SGHVS, CDR2 FQNEAQ. The length of the CDR3 is 14 residues. Unmatched junction bases numbered 4, after V lost 5 bases and J lost 3 bases. CDR3 bases: TGTGCCAGCAGCCACCGGGACAGGGGCTACGAGCAGTACTTC. Protein: CASSHRDRGYEQYF.

In its sample, this clone was seen once. The rearrangement joins TRBV24-1 to TRBJ2-1, with 9 nucleotides matching TRBD2. CDR3 size: 16 residues. With V trimmed by 3 bases and J by 1 base, 3 bases remained unmatched. Germline lookup yields CDR1 KGHDR and CDR2 SFDVKD. CDR3 sequence: CATSDLLAGSYNEQFF. CDR3 coding DNA: TGTGCCACCAGTGATCTCCTAGCGGGATCCTACAATGAGCAGTTCTTC.